The following is a T cell receptor beta chain sequence with its context. Its target is not known. The sample belongs to a study of T-cell reconstitution after alpha-beta-depleted transplantation in children. Study-wide findings and caveats: T-cell counts and diversity were attributed mostly to newly produced T cells one year after transplant. There were some patients whose high TCRbeta diversity at day 60 came from surviving recipient T cells and thymic progenitors.

CDR1 is SGHAT, CDR2 FQNNGV, per germline. V lost 3 bases, J lost 1 base, and 12 bases stayed unmatched. The CDR3 runs 18 residues. TCRbeta library preparation incorporated unique molecular identifiers. TCRdb independently ran MiXCR on the PCR reads; one entry per CDR3 protein. The sample includes about 580,000 distinct CDR3 sequences, about 23% seen only once; the top ten take roughly 13%. The TCR comes from a boy in the first two years of life who had a stem cell transplant for acute myeloid leukemia, so the T cells may come from the graft donor. This chain connects TRBV11-2 to TRBJ2-1; 7 nucleotides line up with TRBD1. This specimen consisted of PBMCs, mostly from graft donor cells, obtained 360 days after TCRalphabeta/CD19-depleted stem cell transplant. CDR3 amino acids: CASSFRDSLLNSYNEQFF. CDR3 in DNA: TGTGCCAGCAGCTTCCGGGACAGTCTACTCAATTCCTACAATGAGCAGTTCTTC.